The 23 T cell receptor beta chains presented below share a single source sample, sequenced in a study of spatial heterogeneity in lung cancer. Overall study findings and caveats: How many expanded intratumoral alpha and beta TCRs were present tracked the tumor mutation count, which was a count of nonsynonymous mutations.

The time point: sample taken at primary tumor resection. TCRdb redid the calling of the 5' RACE reads with MiXCR, one entry per CDR3 protein. Of about 9,200 distinct CDR3 sequences in the sample, approximately 50% are singletons; the top ten hold 28%. Their antigen targets remain unknown. This specimen was lung tumor tissue, taken at surgery. The receptor source for this set is a female donor with early-stage non-small cell lung cancer.

With respect to this clonotype: This beta chain came through as a stray read in a library set up for alpha chains, and its size says little. This rearrangement joins TRBV5-1 to TRBJ2-3; D is tentatively TRBD1 or TRBD2 (5 bases each). The germline CDR1 and CDR2 sequences are SGHRS and YFSETQ. The CDR3 consists of 14 residues. Trimming removed 2 bases from V and 6 bases from J, with 13 bases in between. The CDR3 spells CASSFGTPRDTQYF. The CDR3 nucleotides are TGCGCCAGCAGCTTCGGGACCCCTCGGGATACGCAGTATTTT.

As for this clonotype: A library made for alpha chains picked up this beta chain off target, so its size means little. J is TRBJ1-2 and V is TRBV11-3; 9 bases fit TRBD1. The length of the CDR3 is 17 residues. Per germline, CDR1 SGHNT and CDR2 YENEEA. Germline trimming cut 0 bases from V and 6 bases from J; bases unmatched to any gene: 11. CDR3 sequence reads: CASSLDLSGTGLHGYTF. The CDR3 DNA follows: TGTGCCAGCAGCTTAGATCTGTCGGGGACAGGGTTGCATGGCTACACCTTC.

Concerning this clonotype: Because the library targeted alpha chains, this beta chain is an off-target read whose size means little. This rearrangement joins TRBV7-6 to TRBJ2-3; D remains ambiguous. The germline V and J ends were trimmed by 1 base and 7 bases, with 9 bases remaining between them. CDR1 and CDR2 from the germline V gene are SGHVS and FNYEAQ. The CDR3 has 13 residues. Here the CDR3 reads CASSLERRNTQYF. For the CDR3, the DNA is TGTGCCAGCAGCTTAGAGCGCCGAAATACGCAGTATTTT.

Remarks on this clonotype: This beta chain lies outside the target of a library built for alpha chains; its clone size means little. The chain uses TRBV12-3 or TRBV12-4 and TRBJ2-5; a possible D gene is TRBD1 (5 bases). CDR3 length equals 12 residues. V lost 6 bases and J lost 4, with 9 bases in between. CDR3 in amino acids: CASRPGSETQYF. The CDR3 nucleotides are TGTGCCAGCAGACCAGGGTCAGAGACCCAGTACTTC.

A word on this clonotype: With the library built for alpha chains, this beta chain is off target and its frequency is not meaningful. The chain combines TRBV28 with TRBJ1-3; D is uncertain. V lost 6 bases and J 0 bases, leaving 9 bases between the germline ends. CDR3 length: 14 amino acids. Germline CDR1 reads MDHEN; CDR2 reads SYDVKM. CDR3 sequence: CASSPPHSGNTIYF. DNA for the CDR3: TGTGCCAGCAGCCCACCGCACTCTGGAAACACCATATATTTT.

For this clonotype: This beta chain is an unintended read in a library built for alpha chains; its size means little. The chain recombines TRBV6-2 or TRBV6-3 with TRBJ2-1; D tentatively reads TRBD1 or TRBD2 (5 bases each). V lost 6 bases and J lost 6, with 15 bases in between. Germline V gives CDR1 MNHEY, CDR2 SVGEGT. This CDR3 is built from 14 residues. This CDR3 is CASRPFRGGNEQFF. DNA for the CDR3: TGTGCCAGCAGGCCTTTCCGGGGCGGCAATGAGCAGTTCTTC.

As for this clonotype: Because the library targeted alpha chains, this beta chain is an off-target read whose size means little. The CDR3 DNA reads as TGTGCCAGCAGTGGCAGGTCCAGCAATCAGCCCCAGCATTTT. Its protein is CASSGRSSNQPQHF. This chain uses TRBV6-1 with TRBJ1-5; D unresolved. Trimming pared 4 bases from V and 1 base from J, leaving 8 bases between. CDR1 is MNHNS and CDR2 is SASEGT in the germline V gene. The CDR3 sequence is 14 residues long.

As to this clonotype: The library was built for alpha chains, so this beta chain is an off-target read and its size means little. V and J are TRBV4-2 and TRBJ1-2, with 9 bases aligning to TRBD1. Germline CDR1 is LGHNA and CDR2 is YNFKEQ. V shed 8 bases and J 4 bases; nucleotides not matched to a gene: 11. The CDR3 covers 15 residues. The CDR3 DNA reads as TGTGCCAGCGGGGGACAGGGTCGATACGGCTATGGCTACACCTTC. Translated, it gives CASGGQGRYGYGYTF.

In its sample, this clonotype was seen a few times. A library prepared for alpha chains yielded this beta chain as an off-target read; its size is of little meaning. The V call is TRBV21-1, the J call TRBJ1-5. TRBV21-1 has pseudogene status. This CDR3 has 17 amino acids. The CDR3 protein is CASSKLARQGENQPQHF. CDR3 coding DNA: TGTGCCAGCAGCAAACTGGCGAGGCAGGGCGAAAATCAGCCCCAGCATTTT.

In its sample, this clonotype ranks as medium-sized. The library was built for alpha chains, so this beta chain is an off-target read and its size means little. This chain links TRBV7-2 with TRBJ2-7; no firm D call. The CDR3 covers 14 residues. Germline CDR1 and CDR2: SGHTA and FQGNSA. Trimming pared 5 bases from V and 6 bases from J, leaving 17 bases between. The CDR3 region has the DNA TGTGCCAGCAGCATCACCTACGGGTCGACCGAGCAGTACTTC. Protein product: CASSITYGSTEQYF.

About this clonotype: This beta chain represents an off-target read in a library built for alpha chains; its size is of limited meaning. The V call is TRBV7-3, the J call TRBJ2-7; 7 positions agree with TRBD2. The V and J ends lost 5 bases and 4 bases, in that order; junction bases with no gene match: 8. The CDR3 is 14 amino acids. In germline, CDR1 is SGHTA, CDR2 FQGTGA. As DNA, the CDR3 is TGTGCCAGCAGCCCAGGCCGGGGGGAATACGAGCAGTACTTC. Translated, it gives CASSPGRGEYEQYF.

About this clonotype: This beta chain lies outside the target of a library built for alpha chains; its clone size means little. The chain joins TRBV5-6 to TRBJ1-1, with D possibly TRBD1 on 6 matching bases. The germline V gene has CDR1 SGHDT and CDR2 YYEEEE. This CDR3 is 15 amino acids long. V was clipped by 1 base and J by 0 bases, with 10 bases between them. This chain's CDR3 is CASSLMTGMNTEAFF. The CDR3 nucleotides read TGTGCCAGCAGCTTGATGACAGGAATGAACACTGAAGCTTTCTTT.

This clonotype was observed once. The library was prepared for alpha chains; this beta chain is a stray read, so its frequency means little. The J gene is TRBJ2-4, the V gene TRBV20-1, with 11 bases identical to TRBD2. The CDR3 is 16 residues long. J lost 4 bases, V lost 1 base, and 6 bases had no gene match. CDR1 is DFQATT, CDR2 SNEGSKA, per germline (reference sequence). The CDR3 region has the DNA TGCAGTGCTAGAGTGGCTAGCGGGGGGACAAAAAACATTCAGTACTTC. Amino acid sequence: CSARVASGGTKNIQYF.

As for this clonotype: This beta chain is off target for a library built for alpha chains, so its abundance means little. CDR3 sequence reads: CASSRRGAGEQYF. The CDR3 DNA is TGTGCCAGCAGTCGGCGGGGCGCAGGGGAGCAGTACTTC. The V and J genes are TRBV12-3 or TRBV12-4 and TRBJ2-7, with a tentative D call TRBD2 (6 bases). Trimming pared 5 bases from V and 7 bases from J, leaving 15 bases between. This CDR3 has 13 residues.

This clonotype turned up a few times. This beta chain is an unintended read in a library built for alpha chains; its size means little. The chain combines TRBV2 with TRBJ2-2, with 13 bases that match TRBD2. This CDR3 comprises 18 residues. With V trimmed by 5 bases and J by 2 bases, 8 bases remained unmatched. The V gene's germline CDR1 is SNHLY and CDR2 FYNNEI. CDR3 bases: TGTGCCAGCAGTTTTGTGGGACTAGCGGGGCTAAACACCGGGGAGCTGTTTTTT. It is translated as CASSFVGLAGLNTGELFF.

For this clonotype: This beta chain is a stray sequence in a library constructed for alpha chains; its clone size is not meaningful. The chain links TRBV11-2 to TRBJ2-6; D is uncertain. The CDR3 sequence is 16 residues long. V shed 1 base and J shed 2 bases, with 9 bases lying between them. CDR1 SGHAT and CDR2 FQNNGV come from the germline V gene. CDR3: CASSLASVPGANVLTF. CDR3 DNA sequence: TGTGCCAGCAGCTTAGCGTCGGTCCCTGGGGCCAACGTCCTGACTTTC.

In regard to this clonotype: The size of this beta chain means little, since it is a stray read in a library made for alpha chains. The chain links TRBV28 to TRBJ2-7; 11 bases are shared with TRBD2. Germline loops: CDR1 MDHEN, CDR2 SYDVKM. V lost 7 bases and J lost 0; bases outside the gene matches: 8. CDR3 length equals 16 residues. CDR3: CASIYGTSGSSYEQYF. CDR3 coding DNA: TGTGCCAGCATCTACGGGACTAGCGGAAGCTCCTACGAGCAGTACTTC.

Of note for this clonotype: This beta chain lies outside the target of a library built for alpha chains; its clone size means little. CDR3 in DNA: TGTGCCAGCAGCTTAGTCGGGACAGGGGATATTGAGCAGTTCTTC. Encoded protein: CASSLVGTGDIEQFF. This sequence joins TRBV7-9 and TRBJ2-1, with TRBD1 matching 10 bases. With 1 base clipped from V and 9 bases from J, the junction kept 6 bases outside the gene matches. CDR1 SEHNR and CDR2 FQNEAQ come from the germline V gene (reference sequence). There are 15 residues in the CDR3.

This clonotype has more than one count but fewer than ten. This beta chain came through as a stray read in a library set up for alpha chains, and its size says little. The chain couples TRBV4-2 to TRBJ1-2; D call uncertain. Germline CDR1 and CDR2: LGHNA and YNFKEQ. V gave up 0 bases and J gave up 8 bases, with 13 bases separating them. This CDR3 comprises 14 residues. In nucleotides, the CDR3 is TGTGCCAGCAGCCAAGAATACGGGCGCGGGGGCTACACCTTC. Protein sequence: CASSQEYGRGGYTF.

Notes on this clonotype: This beta chain turned up in a library designed for alpha chains; as an off-target read, its abundance says little. The chain's CDR3 is CASSLEWWTVYEQYF. In nucleotides, the CDR3 is TGTGCCAGCAGCTTAGAGTGGTGGACAGTTTACGAGCAGTACTTC. The chain carries TRBV7-8 and TRBJ2-7, with a possible D match to TRBD1 (6 bases). Trimming shortened V by 1 base and J by 4 bases, and 14 bases separated the two germline ends. The CDR3 length is 15 residues. Germline loops: CDR1 SGHVS, CDR2 FQNEAQ.

For this clonotype: Within a library made for alpha chains, this beta chain is off target, and its count is uninformative. This chain connects TRBV4-1 to TRBJ1-4, with D hard to call. Germline CDR1 reads MGHRA; CDR2 reads YSYEKL. V lost 0 bases to trimming and J lost 0 bases, with 11 bases between them. The CDR3 contains 17 residues. The CDR3 nucleotides are TGCGCCAGCAGCCAAGATCTCGAGGATGCAACTAATGAAAAACTGTTTTTT. Protein sequence: CASSQDLEDATNEKLFF.

With regard to this clonotype: A library prepared for alpha chains yielded this beta chain as an off-target read; its size is of little meaning. The chain uses TRBV18 and TRBJ2-7; D is perhaps TRBD2 (5 bases). V lost 2 bases and J 6 bases, leaving 11 bases between the germline ends. The CDR3 has 13 residues. Germline CDR1 and CDR2: KGHSH and LQKENI. The CDR3 DNA sequence: TGTGCCAGCTCACCAGTGGCCCGGGGCGAGCAGTACTTC. This sequence encodes CASSPVARGEQYF.

On this clonotype itself: The library was prepared for alpha chains; this beta chain is a stray read, so its frequency means little. V gene TRBV29-1 combines with J gene TRBJ1-1; 10 bases are shared with TRBD1. The V and J ends lost 4 bases and 0 bases, in that order; junction bases with no gene match: 8. Germline V gives CDR1 SQVTM, CDR2 ANQGSEA. The length of the CDR3 is 16 residues. CDR3 sequence: CSVGRGQGLMNTEAFF. The CDR3, as DNA: TGCAGCGTTGGGCGGGGACAGGGGTTGATGAACACTGAAGCTTTCTTT.